What follows describes a single TCR beta chain. No antigen is known for it. This sample was included in a study of T cell responses to AZD1222 COVID-19 vaccine. General observations from the study: Two AZD1222 administrations were followed by greater Spike-specific TCR breadth and depth.

The V gene's germline CDR1 is SGHRS and CDR2 YFSETQ. V lost 10 bases and J lost 0; bases outside the gene matches: 7. The length of the CDR3 is 14 residues. Measured with immunoSEQ multiplex PCR; TCRdb has only the in-frame clones, and not every one. The data show about 120,000 clones, 80% to 90% seen once. Here the sequenced sample was peripheral blood, taken on day 0 of AZD1222 vaccination. This TCR was recovered from an adult in good health. This chain links TRBV5-1 with TRBJ2-3; TRBD1 matches 8 bases. In DNA form, the CDR3 reads TGCGCCGGCCGGACAGGGCCGAGCACAGATACGCAGTATTTT. Its protein product is CAGRTGPSTDTQYF.